These 16 T cell receptor beta chains were sequenced from one sample in a study of CD8+ T cells in alopecia areata. Described treatment: oral pan-JAK inhibitor, 5-10 mg twice daily. Investigators isolated RNA and reverse transcribed it into cDNA to act as the sequencing template. Data came from immunoSEQ multiplex PCR; TCRdb stores just in-frame clones and leaves some out. The sample carries more than 100,000 clones, 80% to 90% recorded once. The material sequenced was CD8+ T cells sorted from blood, taken at approximately week 34, from a patient treated with tofacitinib. The receptors stem from a human donor with alopecia areata.

V and J are TRBV6-1 and TRBJ2-1, with 7 bases aligning to TRBD1. The germline V gene encodes CDR1 MNHNS and CDR2 SASEGT. Germline trimming cut 6 bases from V and 7 bases from J; bases unmatched to any gene: 9. The CDR3 consists of 14 residues. In DNA form, the CDR3 reads TGTGCCAGCAGGACGACAGGGCGGCGGAATGAGCAGTTCTTC. Its translation: CASRTTGRRNEQFF.

This clone was recorded only once. This rearrangement joins TRBV27 to TRBJ2-1, with 8 bases aligning to TRBD2. V lost 8 bases and J lost 2; bases outside the gene matches: 8. Germline CDR1 and CDR2: MNHEY and SMNVEV (reference sequence). The CDR3 is 15 residues long. The DNA for the CDR3 is TGTGCCAGCGACCTAAGCGGGGGACCCTACAATGAGCAGTTCTTC. Protein: CASDLSGGPYNEQFF.

For the CDR3, the DNA is TGTGCCAGCAGCGTGGACCCGGGACATAACGAGCAGTACTTC. Protein product: CASSVDPGHNEQYF. The V gene is TRBV5-4, the J gene TRBJ2-7; a possible D gene is TRBD1 (6 bases). The ends were cut back, 4 bases at V and 5 bases at J, with 16 bases in the middle. Germline CDR1 SGHNT, CDR2 YYREEE (reference sequence). The CDR3 runs to 14 residues.

Only a few counts were recorded for this clone. V gene TRBV30 combines with J gene TRBJ2-1; D is ambiguous. From germline, CDR1 is GTSNPN and CDR2 SVGIG (reference sequence). The CDR3 length is 11 residues. Trimming took off 0 bases at V and 15 bases at J, with 12 bases between the two ends. The CDR3 coding sequence is TGTGCCTGGAGTGTTGGGGTTCGTGGGTTCTTC. Its protein product is CAWSVGVRGFF. The full variable domain, its missing parts supplied by reference TRBV30 and TRBJ2-1, is SQTIHQWPATLVQPVGSPLSLECTVEGTSNPNLYWYRQAAGRGLQLLFYSVGIGQISSEVPQNLSASRPQDRQFILSSKKLLLSDSGFYLCAWSVGVRGFFGPGTRLTVL.

The chain couples TRBV7-8 to TRBJ1-1; D is perhaps TRBD1 (5 bases). V was cut by 4 bases and J by 5 bases, with 11 bases left in between. This CDR3 is built from 13 residues. Germline V gene data show CDR1 as SGHVS and CDR2 as FQNEAQ. The CDR3 loop reads CASSSLPGTEAFF. The CDR3, as DNA: TGTGCCAGCAGCTCTCTCCCAGGGACTGAAGCTTTCTTT. The full variable domain, with the rest looked up from reference TRBV7-8 and TRBJ1-1, is GAGVSQSPRYKVAKRGQDVALRCDPISGHVSLFWYQQALGQGPEFLTYFQNEAQLDKSGLPSDRFFAERPEGSVSTLKIQRTQQEDSAVYLCASSSLPGTEAFFGQGTRLTVV.

The V gene is TRBV2, the J gene TRBJ2-3; D unclear. The CDR3 extends over 13 amino acids. CDR1 SNHLY and CDR2 FYNNEI come from the germline V gene. Trimming stripped 6 bases from V and 1 base from J, with 8 bases between. The CDR3 DNA follows: TGTGCCAGCAGCCCCTTGGGCACAGATACGCAGTATTTT. This encodes CASSPLGTDTQYF. The entire variable domain, with the rest obtained from reference TRBV2 and TRBJ2-3, is as follows: EPEVTQTPSHQVTQMGQEVILRCVPISNHLYFYWYRQILGQKVEFLVSFYNNEISEKSEIFDDQFSVERPDGSNFTLKIRSTKLEDSAMYFCASSPLGTDTQYFGPGTRLTVL.

This clone was observed a handful of times. This chain links TRBV30 with TRBJ1-1, with D tentatively TRBD1 (6 bases). V was clipped by 2 bases and J by 4 bases, with 11 bases between them. Germline V gene data show CDR1 as GTSNPN and CDR2 as SVGIG (reference sequence). This CDR3 spans 13 amino acids. CDR3: CAWSHDRITEAFF. The CDR3 DNA is TGTGCCTGGAGTCACGACAGGATCACTGAAGCTTTCTTT.

The chain is built from TRBV7-3 and TRBJ1-1; a possible D gene is TRBD1 (5 bases). The V and J ends lost 3 bases and 1 base respectively, with 15 bases between them. This CDR3 contains 16 residues. The germline CDR1 and CDR2 sequences are SGHTA and FQGTGA. CDR3 in DNA: TGTGCCAGCAGCTTGTATCCCCTGGGGACGAACACTGAAGCTTTCTTT. Its protein is CASSLYPLGTNTEAFF.

The J gene is TRBJ1-4, the V gene TRBV7-2, with 7 bases fitting TRBD1. Germline CDR1 SGHTA, CDR2 FQGNSA. V gave up 5 bases and J gave up 8 bases; unmatched junction bases: 8. This CDR3 contains 14 residues. The CDR3 sequence: CASSTSTGNEKLFF. Here the CDR3 DNA reads TGTGCCAGCAGCACCTCGACAGGGAACGAAAAACTGTTTTTT.

V gene TRBV7-9 combines with J gene TRBJ2-5, with D perhaps TRBD1 (5 bases). Germline V CDR1 and CDR2: SEHNR, FQNEAQ (reference sequence). This CDR3 contains 14 residues. Trimming cost V 5 bases and J 4 bases, with 14 bases left between them. The CDR3 region has the DNA TGTGCCAGCAGCCACGTCCTGCAGGGAGAGACCCAGTACTTC. This gives the protein CASSHVLQGETQYF.

This chain uses TRBV13 with TRBJ1-1, with D maybe TRBD1 (5 bases). In germline, CDR1 is PRHDT, CDR2 FYEKMQ (reference sequence). Between the trimmed V and J ends, which lost 4 bases and 4 bases, there was a span of 16 bases. The CDR3 is 15 residues long. The CDR3 spells CASSSLPGGSTEAFF. The CDR3, as DNA: TGTGCCAGCAGCTCCCTACCGGGGGGGAGCACTGAAGCTTTCTTT.

There are a few counts of this clone. As DNA, the CDR3 is TGTGCCAGCAGTGAGGCAGGGGAAGTCCATGAGCAGTTCTTC. It yields the protein CASSEAGEVHEQFF. The chain recombines TRBV6-4 with TRBJ2-1, with TRBD1 as a possible D gene (6 bases). The V gene's germline CDR1 is MRHNA and CDR2 SNTAGT. The CDR3 spans 14 residues. V shed 3 bases and J shed 8 bases, with 14 bases lying between them.

CDR3 DNA: TGTGCCAGCAGCTTAAGTGCTGAGCAGTTCTTC. It specifies CASSLSAEQFF. The chain recombines TRBV11-2 with TRBJ2-1, with D hard to call. CDR3 length: 11 residues. Germline V lookup: CDR1 SGHAT, CDR2 FQNNGV. V lost 2 bases and J lost 9, with 5 bases in between.

This chain joins TRBV19 and TRBJ2-1; a possible D gene is TRBD2 (6 bases). V lost 3 bases to trimming and J lost 5 bases, with 14 bases between them. CDR3 length: 15 residues. Germline-derived CDR1 and CDR2 are LNHDA and SQIVND (reference sequence). CDR3 protein: CASSILALSNNEQFF. The CDR3 DNA reads TGTGCCAGTAGTATTCTAGCGCTCTCAAACAATGAGCAGTTCTTC.

This chain connects TRBV9 to TRBJ2-3; TRBD2 agrees at 9 bases. The germline gives CDR1 SGDLS, CDR2 YYNGEE. After removal of 0 bases from V and 2 bases from J, the junction contained 7 bases not matched to a gene. This CDR3 has 17 amino acids. CDR3: CASSVDSTSGYTDTQYF. The CDR3 region has the DNA TGTGCCAGCAGCGTAGACTCGACTAGCGGATACACAGATACGCAGTATTTT.

This clone was seen more than once but under ten times. The chain employs TRBV2 and TRBJ2-2, with 8 bases that match TRBD2. The J segment lost 6 bases and the V segment lost 4 bases, leaving 7 bases of the junction unmatched. The CDR3 is made up of 15 amino acids. The germline CDR1 and CDR2 sequences are SNHLY and FYNNEI. The CDR3 DNA reads as TGTGCCAGCAGTGCCTCAATAGCGGGGTCCGGGGAGCTGTTTTTT. Its translation: CASSASIAGSGELFF. Combining the CDR3 with reference TRBV2 and TRBJ2-2 gives the whole variable domain EPEVTQTPSHQVTQMGQEVILRCVPISNHLYFYWYRQILGQKVEFLVSFYNNEISEKSEIFDDQFSVERPDGSNFTLKIRSTKLEDSAMYFCASSASIAGSGELFFGEGSRLTVL.